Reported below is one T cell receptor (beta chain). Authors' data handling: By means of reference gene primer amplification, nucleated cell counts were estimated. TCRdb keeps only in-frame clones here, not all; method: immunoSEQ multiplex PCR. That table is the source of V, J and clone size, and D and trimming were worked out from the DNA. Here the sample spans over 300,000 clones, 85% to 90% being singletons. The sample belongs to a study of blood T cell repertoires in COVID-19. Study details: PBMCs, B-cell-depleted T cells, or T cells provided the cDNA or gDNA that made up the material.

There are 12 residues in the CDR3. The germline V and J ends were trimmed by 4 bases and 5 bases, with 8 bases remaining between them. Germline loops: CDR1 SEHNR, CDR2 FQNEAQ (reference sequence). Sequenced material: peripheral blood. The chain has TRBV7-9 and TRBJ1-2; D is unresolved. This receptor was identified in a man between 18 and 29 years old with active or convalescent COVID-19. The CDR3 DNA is TGTGCCAGCAGCTCCCCAGGATATGGCTACACCTTC. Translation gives CASSSPGYGYTF.